This T cell receptor (beta chain) appears in the sequencing data of a study of identical twins. Study results and limitations: Insertions were reduced in abundant cord blood beta clonotypes but not in memory repertoires.

Germline CDR1 LNHNV, CDR2 YYDKDF (reference sequence). V dropped 3 bases and J dropped 3 bases, with 15 bases sitting between them. This CDR3 has 16 residues. In its sample, this clonotype was seen a few times. The antigen remains undetermined. One entry per CDR3 protein results from TCRdb running MiXCR on the 5' RACE reads. The sample lists about 250,000 distinct CDR3 sequences; 7.5% were seen once. The sample also formed part of further work on yellow fever vaccine responses in identical twins.

The TCR sequence derives from a woman aged 18-29 years in good health. The sequencing input was CD8+ T cells sorted from blood. This chain links TRBV15 with TRBJ1-5, with D maybe TRBD1 (6 bases). The DNA for the CDR3 is TGTGCCACCAGCAGCAACCGGGACATCTACAATCAGCCCCAGCATTTT. Amino acid sequence: CATSSNRDIYNQPQHF.